Following are 11 T cell receptor beta chains from one sample sequenced in a study of human T cells and chemical hapten exposure. TCRdb ran MiXCR on the RACE reads and lists one entry per CDR3 protein. The data hold around 330,000 distinct CDR3 sequences, with around 5.5% observed a single time. Time point here: pre-sensitization, week 0. Treatment given: therapeutic diphenylcyclopropenone sensitization with weekly scalp DPC. The sample in question was whole blood, obtained in connection with sensitization to the hapten diphenylcyclopropenone (DPC). The receptors here all came from a woman aged 18-29 years with alopecia areata. Some clones in this sample may be carry-over from other donors' samples.

This clonotype was seen many times. This rearrangement joins TRBV20-1 to TRBJ2-7, with D unclear. This CDR3 spans 16 amino acids. Trimming removed 6 bases from V and 2 bases from J, with 23 bases in between. Germline assignment: CDR1 DFQATT and CDR2 SNEGSKA (reference sequence). The CDR3 here is CSALNSGGKRAYEQYF. Here the CDR3 DNA reads TGCAGTGCCCTCAACTCGGGTGGGAAAAGAGCCTACGAGCAGTACTTC.

Turning to this clonotype: A much larger clone differs from this one at a single base, so this may be a read error. The rearrangement joins TRBV7-6 to TRBJ2-3; 13 nucleotides line up with TRBD2. Germline V gene data show CDR1 as SGHVS and CDR2 as FNYEAQ. This CDR3 has 17 amino acids. After removal of 5 bases from V and 2 bases from J, the junction contained 7 bases not matched to a gene. CDR3 amino acids: CASSPETSGGYTDTQYF. In DNA, the CDR3 is TGTGCCAGCAGCCCCGAGACTAGCGGGGGGTACACAGATACGCAGTATTTT.

At least ten counts were recorded for this clonotype. The V and J genes are TRBV9 and TRBJ1-2, with D uncertain. V was cut by 4 bases and J by 1 base, with 8 bases left in between. The CDR3 loop spans 13 amino acids. Per germline, CDR1 SGDLS and CDR2 YYNGEE. In DNA form, the CDR3 reads TGTGCCAGCAGCCCCGGCAGTAACTATGGCTACACCTTC. Translated: CASSPGSNYGYTF.

A few counts support this clonotype. The rearrangement joins TRBV7-3 to TRBJ2-5; 12 bases are shared with TRBD1. Germline V CDR1 and CDR2: SGHTA, FQGTGA. This CDR3 has 16 amino acids. J was trimmed by 1 base and V by 3 bases; bases with no gene match: 3. CDR3 sequence (DNA): TGTGCCAGCAGCTTCGGGACAGGGGGCGTCCAAGAGACCCAGTACTTC. Its protein is CASSFGTGGVQETQYF.

This clonotype has a handful of counts. Here the CDR3 DNA reads TGCAGTGCTAGTGGCGGACAGGGATACAATGAGCAGTTCTTC. It translates to CSASGGQGYNEQFF. The genes are TRBV20-1 and TRBJ2-1; 8 bases align to TRBD1. The CDR3 length is 14 residues. CDR1 and CDR2 from the germline V gene are DFQATT and SNEGSKA (reference sequence). With 3 bases clipped from V and 4 bases from J, the junction kept 5 bases outside the gene matches.

This clonotype has just a few counts. The rearrangement uses TRBV6-2 or TRBV6-3 and TRBJ1-5, with 10 positions matching TRBD1. V trimming: 6 bases; J trimming: 6 bases; junction bases outside the gene matches: 5. This CDR3 is built from 14 residues. Germline CDR1 and CDR2: MNHEY and SVGEGT. The CDR3 region is CASRGTGVSQPQHF. The CDR3 DNA sequence: TGTGCCAGCAGAGGGACAGGGGTGAGTCAGCCCCAGCATTTT.

This clonotype was picked up many times. The rearrangement uses TRBV28 and TRBJ1-1; no definite D call. CDR1 is MDHEN, CDR2 SYDVKM, per germline. V was clipped by 6 bases and J by 5 bases, with 13 bases between them. The CDR3 has 13 residues. The CDR3 reads CASRSGAGTEAFF. In nucleotides, the CDR3 is TGTGCCAGCAGAAGTGGCGCGGGGACTGAAGCTTTCTTT.

This clonotype appeared a few times. The chain couples TRBV29-1 to TRBJ1-1, with 10 nucleotides matching TRBD1. The CDR3 is 16 amino acids. Germline CDR1 reads SQVTM; CDR2 reads ANQGSEA. The V segment lost 2 bases and the J segment 0 bases; nucleotides outside the gene matches: 6. The CDR3 here is CSVEYRDRGLNTEAFF. CDR3 in DNA: TGCAGCGTTGAATACCGGGACAGGGGTTTGAACACTGAAGCTTTCTTT.

This clonotype was detected ten times or more. The chain is built from TRBV6-5 and TRBJ1-5; TRBD1 aligns across 8 bases. Germline CDR1 MNHEY, CDR2 SVGAGI. The CDR3 consists of 16 residues. V was clipped by 5 bases and J by 2 bases; unmatched bases: 8. The CDR3 loop reads CASSQSQGAGNQPQHF. CDR3 nucleotide sequence: TGTGCCAGCAGTCAATCGCAGGGGGCCGGCAATCAGCCCCAGCATTTT.

This chain uses TRBV5-6 with TRBJ2-3; 10 bases are shared with TRBD1. Germline values: CDR1 SGHDT, CDR2 YYEEEE. This CDR3 contains 14 residues. V was clipped by 3 bases and J by 4 bases; unmatched bases: 2. CDR3 amino acids: CASSWDRGSDTQYF. CDR3 nucleotide sequence: TGTGCCAGCAGCTGGGACAGGGGATCAGATACGCAGTATTTT.

The chain uses TRBV2 and TRBJ2-3; the match to TRBD1 covers 7 bases. Germline CDR1 and CDR2: SNHLY and FYNNEI. The trim removed 10 bases at V and 1 base at J, leaving 5 bases unmatched. This CDR3 is built from 13 residues. The CDR3 region has the DNA TGTGCCAACAGCGGACAGGGCACAGATACGCAGTATTTT. Translation: CANSGQGTDTQYF.